Listed here are 18 T cell receptor beta chains from one sample, sequenced in a study of shared clonotypes between healthy human individuals. This table comes from immunoSEQ multiplex PCR, and its TCRdb copy is limited to in-frame clones, with some not included. Altogether about 1 million clones are present, around 76% being singletons, with the ten largest covering roughly 1.4%. The sample taken for sequencing was memory CD4+ T cells sorted from blood. Subset in this sample: CD45RA-negative fraction. Receptors originate from a man aged 18 to 30 in good health.

The sample holds a few counts of this clone. The chain joins TRBV6-1 to TRBJ2-7, with unresolved D. The CDR3 runs 11 residues. Germline V gives CDR1 MNHNS, CDR2 SASEGT. V was pared by 6 bases and J by 9 bases, with 12 bases between. CDR3 in amino acids: CASSLSWGQYF. In DNA, the CDR3 is TGTGCCAGCAGCCTCTCCTGGGGGCAGTACTTC.

This clone appeared a single time. For the CDR3, the DNA is TGTGCCATCAGTGCGGTGCCTAAGGATACGCAGTATTTT. Protein product: CAISAVPKDTQYF. The chain joins TRBV10-3 to TRBJ2-3; D gene uncertain. V was shortened by 4 bases and J by 6 bases, with 11 bases between the two germline ends. This CDR3 has 13 amino acids. From germline, CDR1 is ENHRY and CDR2 SYGVKD.

This clone was counted a few times. The chain recombines TRBV11-3 with TRBJ1-6; no clear D. Germline CDR1 is SGHNT and CDR2 is YENEEA. The CDR3 is 15 residues long. V lost 2 bases and J 9 bases, leaving 14 bases between the germline ends. The chain's CDR3 is CASSLWFRGGSPLHF. The CDR3, as DNA: TGTGCCAGCAGCTTATGGTTTCGGGGAGGTTCACCCCTCCACTTT.

This chain connects TRBV10-1 to TRBJ2-5, with D maybe TRBD2 (5 bases). CDR3 length: 15 amino acids. Looked up from germline, CDR1 is WNHNN and CDR2 is SYGVQD (reference sequence). V was pared by 0 bases and J by 5 bases, with 13 bases between. The chain's CDR3 is CASSESGTPGETQYF. CDR3 DNA sequence: TGCGCCAGCAGTGAGTCCGGCACGCCGGGGGAGACCCAGTACTTC.

This clone was observed a few times. The chain carries TRBV6-6 and TRBJ1-6; D is uncertain. The CDR3 extends over 13 amino acids. The germline V gene has CDR1 MNHNY and CDR2 SVGAGI (reference sequence). V lost 10 bases, J lost 10 bases, and 17 bases lay in between. This CDR3 is CATLQTKNSPLHF. DNA of the CDR3: TGTGCCACCCTCCAGACAAAGAACTCACCCCTCCACTTT.

In its sample, this clone was seen once. The V and J genes are TRBV6-5 and TRBJ1-2; no definite D call. CDR1 and CDR2 from the germline V gene are MNHEY and SVGAGI. CDR3 size: 14 residues. With 0 bases removed from V and 4 bases from J, the gap between germline ends came to 9 bases. CDR3 nucleotide sequence: TGTGCCAGCAGTTACTCAGCAGTCTTCTATGGCTACACCTTC. Amino acid sequence: CASSYSAVFYGYTF.

In the case of this clone: At the DNA level, this CDR3 is encoded by other sequences in the same sample as well. This sequence joins TRBV5-1 and TRBJ2-2; D is perhaps TRBD2 (5 bases). Per germline, CDR1 SGHRS and CDR2 YFSETQ. The CDR3 length is 14 residues. V was cut by 2 bases and J by 2 bases, with 7 bases left in between. The CDR3 DNA follows: TGCGCCAGCAGCTTTGAGGGTAACACCGGGGAGCTGTTTTTT. It encodes CASSFEGNTGELFF.

This clone was observed a handful of times. This chain joins TRBV21-1 and TRBJ2-7; TRBD1 is taken as the D call from the table, unchecked against the DNA. TRBV21-1 is a listed pseudogene. There are 17 residues in the CDR3. The DNA for the CDR3 is TGTGCCAGCAGCAAAGGTAGATCGGGACAGGGGACCTACGAGCAGTACTTC. Translation: CASSKGRSGQGTYEQYF.

In DNA form, the CDR3 reads TGTGCCAGCAGCCCTGAGGGGGTCAACACCGGGGAGCTGTTTTTT. Protein: CASSPEGVNTGELFF. The chain is built from TRBV5-6 and TRBJ2-2; tentatively, D is TRBD1 (6 bases). Trimming left V 4 bases short and J 2 bases short, with 12 bases between. Germline V gives CDR1 SGHDT, CDR2 YYEEEE. This CDR3 comprises 15 residues. Full variable domain (missing parts from reference TRBV5-6 and TRBJ2-2): DAGVTQSPTHLIKTRGQQVTLRCSPKSGHDTVSWYQQALGQGPQFIFQYYEEEERQRGNFPDRFSGHQFPNYSSELNVNALLLGDSALYLCASSPEGVNTGELFFGEGSRLTVL.

This rearrangement joins TRBV5-4 to TRBJ1-2, with 12 bases identical to TRBD1. This CDR3 is 16 amino acids long. The germline CDR1 and CDR2 sequences are SGHNT and YYREEE (reference sequence). V was clipped by 3 bases and J by 5 bases; unmatched bases: 8. The CDR3, as DNA: TGTGCCAGCAGCTGGCCGGGACAGGGGGCCGGTTATGGCTACACCTTC. It translates to CASSWPGQGAGYGYTF.

The chain joins TRBV4-1 to TRBJ2-5; 9 positions agree with TRBD1. J gave up 2 bases and V 1 base, and 5 bases lay outside the gene matches. Germline assignment: CDR1 MGHRA and CDR2 YSYEKL. CDR3 length: 16 residues. CDR3 in amino acids: CASSQGRQGGQETQYF. CDR3 DNA sequence: TGCGCCAGCAGCCAAGGCCGACAGGGGGGTCAAGAGACCCAGTACTTC.

V gene TRBV23-1 combines with J gene TRBJ1-5; the match to TRBD1 covers 9 bases. TRBV23-1 is an open reading frame whose function is uncertain. This CDR3 comprises 16 residues. Trimming took 3 bases from V and 2 from J; bases not matched to a gene: 5. The CDR3 loop reads CASSQDRGKGNQPQHF. For the CDR3, the DNA is TGCGCCAGCAGTCAGGACAGGGGAAAAGGCAATCAGCCCCAGCATTTT.

This chain joins TRBV4-3 and TRBJ2-3; D may be TRBD2 (5 bases). CDR3 length: 15 residues. V shed 0 bases and J shed 0 bases, with 7 bases lying between them. Germline CDR1 and CDR2: LGHNA and YSLEER. The CDR3 reads CASSQEAASTDTQYF. The CDR3 DNA follows: TGCGCCAGCAGCCAAGAAGCGGCGAGCACAGATACGCAGTATTTT.

This clone was seen once. J is TRBJ2-3 and V is TRBV5-1; 7 bases line up with TRBD1. Trimming took 4 bases from V and 7 from J; bases not matched to a gene: 15. The germline V gene encodes CDR1 SGHRS and CDR2 YFSETQ. This CDR3 has 16 residues. CDR3 DNA: TGCGCCAGCAGCACGGACAGGCCCGTAAATGTAAATACGCAGTATTTT. Translated: CASSTDRPVNVNTQYF.

This clone was detected only a few times. The chain recombines TRBV7-9 with TRBJ1-6; unclear D gene. Germline assignment: CDR1 SEHNR and CDR2 FQNEAQ (reference sequence). The CDR3 is made up of 15 amino acids. Trimming pared 2 bases from V and 9 bases from J, leaving 14 bases between. DNA for the CDR3: TGTGCCAGCAGCTTATCTCTCGGGGATGGTTCACCCCTCCACTTT. It translates to CASSLSLGDGSPLHF.

This chain links TRBV4-3 with TRBJ2-1; D unresolved. Germline V gene data show CDR1 as LGHNA and CDR2 as YSLEER. CDR3 length: 15 residues. Trimming stripped 4 bases from V and 8 bases from J, with 18 bases between. CDR3 sequence reads: CASSPGSVGSYEQFF. The CDR3 DNA reads TGCGCCAGCAGCCCAGGCAGTGTGGGGTCGTATGAGCAGTTCTTC.

The rearrangement uses TRBV7-8 and TRBJ1-1; D ambiguous. V was pared by 5 bases and J by 1 base, with 8 bases between. Germline CDR1 reads SGHVS; CDR2 reads FQNEAQ. The CDR3 runs 13 residues. CDR3 in DNA: TGTGCCAGCAGCCGGAACAGGAACACTGAAGCTTTCTTT. Translation: CASSRNRNTEAFF.

The rearrangement joins TRBV7-8 to TRBJ1-1, with 8 bases aligning to TRBD1. CDR1 and CDR2 (germline): SGHVS, FQNEAQ. After removal of 5 bases from V and 2 bases from J, the junction contained 10 bases not matched to a gene. The CDR3 is 16 amino acids. The CDR3 DNA is TGTGCCAGCAGCCTGAGGTCGGGACAGGCAAACACTGAAGCTTTCTTT. Protein: CASSLRSGQANTEAFF.